This T cell receptor (beta chain) is from a study of cytomegalovirus exposure and HLA in healthy donors. Germline assignment: CDR1 KGHSH and CDR2 LQKENI. The CDR3 is 14 residues long. V gave up 6 bases and J gave up 0 bases, with 12 bases separating them. The PCR employed 60 Vbeta primers together with 13 Jbeta primers. TCRdb's table, derived via immunoSEQ multiplex PCR, lists solely in-frame clones and lacks some. The table includes just under 70,000 clones, 75% to 90% detected once. The source is a human donor in good health. V and J are TRBV18 and TRBJ2-7, with a possible D match to TRBD2 (6 bases). Sequencing used PBMCs. This CDR3 is CASSPDGGSYEQYF. The CDR3 coding sequence is TGTGCCAGCTCCCCCGACGGGGGCTCCTACGAGCAGTACTTC.